This passage covers 14 T cell receptor beta chains from one sample sequenced in a study of blood T cell repertoires in COVID-19. TCRdb keeps only in-frame clones here, not all; method: immunoSEQ multiplex PCR. Of some 130,000 clones listed, roughly 88% are singletons. Sequencing was carried out using peripheral blood. The receptors here all came from a man aged 50 or older with acute or convalescent COVID-19.

This clone occurred a few times. The V call is TRBV10-2, the J call TRBJ1-1; a weak D match, TRBD1 (5 bases). Germline V gene lookup returns CDR1 WSHSY and CDR2 SAAADI. V was pared by 4 bases and J by 5 bases, with 17 bases between. The CDR3 length is 15 residues. This chain's CDR3 is CASSVQGLGGTEAFF. The CDR3 DNA reads as TGCGCCAGCAGTGTTCAGGGCTTGGGGGGAACTGAAGCTTTCTTT.

The count of this clone is one. The V gene is TRBV6-5, the J gene TRBJ2-7, with 8 positions matching TRBD1. Germline-derived CDR1 and CDR2 are MNHEY and SVGAGI. The CDR3 runs 15 residues. V shed 6 bases and J 3 bases; nucleotides not matched to a gene: 10. CDR3 residues: CASRATGTGHYEQYF. The CDR3, as DNA: TGTGCCAGCAGGGCTACCGGGACAGGACACTACGAGCAGTACTTC.

The V call is TRBV3-1 (or the pseudogene TRBV3-2), the J call TRBJ1-2; tentative D call: TRBD1 (6 bases). Trimming took 1 base from V and 4 from J, leaving 7 bases between them. CDR3 size: 13 residues. Germline-derived CDR1 and CDR2 are LGHDT and YNNKEL (reference sequence). The CDR3 is CASSQGTAYGYTF. The CDR3 DNA is TGTGCCAGCAGCCAAGGGACAGCCTATGGCTACACCTTC.

The chain joins TRBV5-1 to TRBJ2-1; TRBD1 agrees at 8 bases. The CDR3 loop spans 14 amino acids. The germline V gene has CDR1 SGHRS and CDR2 YFSETQ. J was trimmed by 2 bases and V by 6 bases; bases with no gene match: 4. The CDR3 region is CASTDRGTYNEQFF. In nucleotides, the CDR3 is TGCGCCAGCACTGACAGGGGCACCTACAATGAGCAGTTCTTC.

The V gene is TRBV28, the J gene TRBJ2-7; maybe TRBD1 (5 bases). This CDR3 region has 15 residues. Germline V gives CDR1 MDHEN, CDR2 SYDVKM. The V gene lost 6 bases and the J gene lost 2 bases, with 17 bases spanning the gap. CDR3 protein: CASSLSPGPTYEQYF. CDR3 nucleotides: TGTGCCAGCAGCCTATCCCCAGGGCCCACCTACGAGCAGTACTTC.

This chain links TRBV5-1 with TRBJ2-2; 12 bases line up with TRBD2. J lost 3 bases, V lost 7 bases, and 10 bases had no gene match. The CDR3 is 17 residues long. Germline values: CDR1 SGHRS, CDR2 YFSETQ. The DNA of the CDR3 is TGCGCCAGCTCCAAGACTAGCGGGAGTTATGACACCGGGGAGCTGTTTTTT. It encodes CASSKTSGSYDTGELFF.

The chain joins TRBV7-3 to TRBJ1-1; 8 bases are a match to TRBD1. From germline, CDR1 is SGHTA and CDR2 FQGTGA. The V and J ends lost 5 bases and 6 bases, in that order; junction bases with no gene match: 8. CDR3 length: 14 amino acids. Written as DNA, the CDR3 is TGTGCCAGCAGCCCGGGGACAGGCGTCTCTGAAGCTTTCTTT. Amino acids: CASSPGTGVSEAFF.

J is TRBJ2-2 and V is TRBV20-1; 10 nucleotides align to TRBD2. This CDR3 is built from 16 residues. Germline trimming cut 3 bases from V and 4 bases from J; bases unmatched to any gene: 8. Germline lookup yields CDR1 DFQATT and CDR2 SNEGSKA (reference sequence). In DNA, the CDR3 is TGCAGTGCTAGTCGGCTAGCGGGAGACCTCACCGGGGAGCTGTTTTTT. This translates into CSASRLAGDLTGELFF.

This clone was observed a few times. The chain joins TRBV2 to TRBJ1-1; a possible D gene is TRBD1 (5 bases). This CDR3 region has 13 residues. Germline V lookup: CDR1 SNHLY, CDR2 FYNNEI. V lost 9 bases, J lost 6 bases, and 17 bases lay in between. The CDR3, as DNA: TGTGCCAGTGTGGCCCAGGGATCGGCTGAAGCTTTCTTT. Translated, it gives CASVAQGSAEAFF. Using reference TRBV2 and TRBJ1-1 for the parts outside the CDR3, the full variable domain is EPEVTQTPSHQVTQMGQEVILRCVPISNHLYFYWYRQILGQKVEFLVSFYNNEISEKSEIFDDQFSVERPDGSNFTLKIRSTKLEDSAMYFCASVAQGSAEAFFGQGTRLTVV.

This clone was counted only a few times. This chain uses TRBV7-2 with TRBJ1-2; 7 bases are shared with TRBD1. The V gene's germline CDR1 is SGHTA and CDR2 FQGNSA. Trimming at V came to 3 bases and at J to 7 bases, leaving 8 bases not matched to a gene. The CDR3 contains 14 residues. In DNA form, the CDR3 reads TGTGCCAGCAGCTTTAGAGGGGGCTACGGTGGCTACACCTTC. Amino acids: CASSFRGGYGGYTF.

The chain recombines TRBV7-2 with TRBJ1-1; no reliable D call. V lost 5 bases and J 5 bases, leaving 15 bases between the germline ends. The CDR3 has 14 residues. Germline CDR1 reads SGHTA; CDR2 reads FQGNSA. The CDR3 sequence: CASSPGVWRTEAFF. CDR3 sequence (DNA): TGTGCCAGCAGCCCAGGTGTTTGGCGAACTGAAGCTTTCTTT. Full variable domain (remainder filled in from reference TRBV7-2 and TRBJ1-1): GAGVSQSPSNKVTEKGKDVELRCDPISGHTALYWYRQSLGQGLEFLIYFQGNSAPDKSGLPSDRFSAERTGGSVSTLTIQRTQQEDSAVYLCASSPGVWRTEAFFGQGTRLTVV.

The rearrangement uses TRBV12-3 or TRBV12-4 and TRBJ1-2, with D unclear. V was pared by 6 bases and J by 1 base, with 9 bases between. The CDR3 is 13 residues long. The CDR3 coding sequence is TGTGCCAGCAGCCTACAGAATAACTATGGCTACACCTTC. Translating gives CASSLQNNYGYTF.

The chain has TRBV14 and TRBJ1-1; 8 nucleotides agree with TRBD1. V trimming: 4 bases; J trimming: 5 bases; junction bases outside the gene matches: 12. Germline assignment: CDR1 SGHDN and CDR2 FVKESK. The CDR3 is 16 residues long. CDR3 nucleotide sequence: TGTGCCAGCAGCCGAAGGACAGGGCGGGTTTGGACTGAAGCTTTCTTT. It is translated as CASSRRTGRVWTEAFF.

The chain links TRBV5-1 to TRBJ2-1; TRBD1 aligns across 9 bases. The germline V gene encodes CDR1 SGHRS and CDR2 YFSETQ. This CDR3 has 16 residues. V lost 4 bases, J lost 1 base, and 6 bases stayed unmatched. CDR3 nucleotide sequence: TGCGCCAGCAGCCCGGGACAGGGTGCGTCCTACAATGAGCAGTTCTTC. As protein: CASSPGQGASYNEQFF.